Shown below are 21 T cell receptor beta chains from a single sample sequenced in a study of OX40 agonist ivuxolimab in advanced cancers. The repertoire was sequenced with immunoSEQ multiplex PCR; TCRdb's copy has only in-frame clones and lacks some. This sample carries about 58,000 clones, about 87% of them seen once, and the ten largest clones take about 3.3%. Source: CD4+ or CD8+ T cells sorted from blood, taken in a trial of the OX40 agonist ivuxolimab. These receptors all stem from an adult with an advanced solid tumor such as melanoma, head and neck, liver or kidney cancer.

The rearrangement links TRBV7-9 to TRBJ2-5; 13 bases match TRBD2. There are 18 residues in the CDR3. Germline V lookup: CDR1 SEHNR, CDR2 FQNEAQ (reference sequence). V was pared by 5 bases and J by 5 bases, with 14 bases of the junction left unmatched. The CDR3 spells CASSPYELAGGPGETQYF. The DNA for the CDR3 is TGTGCCAGCAGCCCCTATGAACTAGCGGGAGGGCCGGGGGAGACCCAGTACTTC.

V usage is TRBV18 and J usage is TRBJ2-2; a weak D match, TRBD2 (5 bases). This CDR3 is 15 amino acids long. Germline-derived CDR1 and CDR2 are KGHSH and LQKENI. V lost 10 bases to trimming and J lost 3 bases, with 18 bases between them. CDR3 sequence: CATRISGKDTGELFF. CDR3 in DNA: TGTGCCACCCGAATCTCGGGAAAGGACACCGGGGAGCTGTTTTTT.

The J gene is TRBJ2-7, the V gene TRBV5-6; D unresolved. With 2 bases removed from V and 3 bases from J, the gap between germline ends came to 6 bases. This CDR3 contains 12 residues. Germline V gene lookup returns CDR1 SGHDT and CDR2 YYEEEE. The CDR3 DNA follows: TGTGCCAGCAGCTTACACCTCTACGAGCAGTACTTC. It translates to CASSLHLYEQYF. The full variable domain, in which reference TRBV5-6 and TRBJ2-7 provide the parts outside the CDR3, is DAGVTQSPTHLIKTRGQQVTLRCSPKSGHDTVSWYQQALGQGPQFIFQYYEEEERQRGNFPDRFSGHQFPNYSSELNVNALLLGDSALYLCASSLHLYEQYFGPGTRLTVT.

V is TRBV29-1 and J is TRBJ2-1, with 8 bases lining up with TRBD2. Trimming removed 1 base from V and 4 bases from J; junction bases left unmatched: 9. The germline V gene has CDR1 SQVTM and CDR2 ANQGSEA. The CDR3 extends over 16 amino acids. CDR3 bases: TGCAGCGTTGAAGTCCCGACGGGAGGGATATACAATGAGCAGTTCTTC. Amino acid sequence: CSVEVPTGGIYNEQFF.

V is TRBV7-8 and J is TRBJ2-5; 9 nucleotides line up with TRBD2. The CDR3 consists of 14 residues. Germline CDR1 SGHVS, CDR2 FQNEAQ. V dropped 6 bases and J dropped 5; count of bases not matched to a gene: 7. The CDR3: CASRNSGRTETQYF. The CDR3 bases are TGTGCCAGCAGGAATAGCGGGAGAACGGAGACCCAGTACTTC.

The chain has TRBV11-3 and TRBJ2-1; TRBD1 agrees at 7 bases. Germline V gives CDR1 SGHNT, CDR2 YENEEA. With V trimmed by 5 bases and J by 5 bases, 3 bases remained unmatched. There are 13 residues in the CDR3. For the CDR3, the DNA is TGTGCCAGCAGCCCCGGGACAGACAATGAGCAGTTCTTC. Translation gives CASSPGTDNEQFF.

The chain joins TRBV11-2 to TRBJ2-7; tentatively, D is TRBD1 (5 bases). Germline-derived CDR1 and CDR2 are SGHAT and FQNNGV. The V end was cut by 5 bases, the J end by 0 bases, with 11 bases between. The CDR3 runs 14 residues. The CDR3 loop is CASSHQGSSYEQYF. In DNA form, the CDR3 reads TGTGCCAGCAGCCACCAGGGAAGCTCCTACGAGCAGTACTTC. The full variable domain, rest sourced from reference TRBV11-2 and TRBJ2-7, is EAGVAQSPRYKIIEKRQSVAFWCNPISGHATLYWYQQILGQGPKLLIQFQNNGVVDDSQLPKDRFSAERLKGVDSTLKIQPAKLEDSAVYLCASSHQGSSYEQYFGPGTRLTVT.

The V gene is TRBV25-1, the J gene TRBJ1-2; the match to TRBD1 covers 7 bases. CDR3 size: 14 residues. CDR1 and CDR2 from the germline V gene are MGHDK and SYGVNS. Trimming took 6 bases from V and 7 from J; bases not matched to a gene: 11. CDR3 DNA sequence: TGTGCCAGCAGGGACTCGGCAGGGGACAGTGGCTACACCTTC. Its protein is CASRDSAGDSGYTF.

This clone was recorded only once. The chain uses TRBV5-8 and TRBJ2-7; 7 bases match TRBD2. V trimming: 3 bases; J trimming: 4 bases; junction bases outside the gene matches: 10. The CDR3 consists of 15 residues. Germline V lookup: CDR1 SGHTS, CDR2 YDEGEE. The CDR3 DNA is TGTGCCAGCAGCTCCATGGGGCTAGCGGATTACGAGCAGTACTTC. The encoded protein is CASSSMGLADYEQYF.

The chain joins TRBV2 to TRBJ1-2, with no clear D. CDR3 length: 13 residues. With 8 bases removed from V and 4 bases from J, the gap between germline ends came to 14 bases. Germline-derived CDR1 and CDR2 are SNHLY and FYNNEI. Here the CDR3 DNA reads TGTGCCAGCCAAACTCAGGCAACCTATGGCTACACCTTC. Translation gives CASQTQATYGYTF. Full variable domain (outside the CDR3, taken from reference TRBV2 and TRBJ1-2): EPEVTQTPSHQVTQMGQEVILRCVPISNHLYFYWYRQILGQKVEFLVSFYNNEISEKSEIFDDQFSVERPDGSNFTLKIRSTKLEDSAMYFCASQTQATYGYTFGSGTRLTVV.

The rearrangement links TRBV7-6 to TRBJ2-1, with TRBD2 matching over 9 bases. The J segment lost 8 bases and the V segment lost 1 base, leaving 6 bases of the junction unmatched. The germline V gene encodes CDR1 SGHVS and CDR2 FNYEAQ. CDR3 length equals 15 residues. Here the CDR3 DNA reads TGTGCCAGCAGCTTAGGTAGCGGGAGTTTCCATGAGCAGTTCTTC. Protein product: CASSLGSGSFHEQFF.

The V call is TRBV7-2, the J call TRBJ2-3; TRBD1 might be the D (7 bases). V was trimmed by 2 bases and J by 4 bases, leaving 13 bases between them. CDR1 and CDR2 (germline): SGHTA, FQGNSA. This CDR3 region has 15 residues. Here the CDR3 DNA reads TGTGCCAGCAGCTTACTGGGCAGGGGGGCAGATACGCAGTATTTT. Encoded protein: CASSLLGRGADTQYF.

J is TRBJ2-7 and V is TRBV5-1; a weak D match, TRBD1 (5 bases). The V end was cut by 1 base, the J end by 3 bases, with 23 bases between. The CDR3 has 18 residues. The V gene's germline CDR1 is SGHRS and CDR2 YFSETQ. The DNA for the CDR3 is TGCGCCAGCAGCTTGATTTACTCTGGGTTTGTCACAGGCTACGAGCAGTACTTC. It specifies CASSLIYSGFVTGYEQYF.

This chain connects TRBV27 to TRBJ1-3, with no clear D. Germline V CDR1 and CDR2: MNHEY, SMNVEV (reference sequence). V lost 6 bases and J 4 bases, leaving 13 bases between the germline ends. This CDR3 region has 14 residues. CDR3 region: CASSSPGNGNTIYF. The DNA for the CDR3 is TGTGCCAGCAGCTCTCCGGGGAACGGAAACACCATATATTTT.

The V call is TRBV7-9, the J call TRBJ2-7; possibly TRBD2 for D (5 bases). V lost 6 bases and J lost 7, with 16 bases in between. CDR1 and CDR2 from the germline V gene are SEHNR and FQNEAQ (reference sequence). The CDR3 sequence is 13 residues long. This chain's CDR3 is CASRPIGPGEQYF. The DNA of the CDR3 is TGTGCCAGCAGGCCTATTGGGCCGGGAGAGCAGTACTTC.

This chain connects TRBV10-3 to TRBJ1-1; a weak D match, TRBD1 (5 bases). The V and J ends lost 4 bases and 2 bases respectively, with 8 bases between them. Germline V gene data show CDR1 as ENHRY and CDR2 as SYGVKD. This CDR3 comprises 13 residues. CDR3 in amino acids: CAISGGVNTEAFF. The CDR3 region has the DNA TGTGCCATCAGTGGGGGGGTAAACACTGAAGCTTTCTTT.

The rearrangement joins TRBV18 to TRBJ2-1; TRBD2 aligns across 9 bases. Germline-derived CDR1 and CDR2 are KGHSH and LQKENI. The CDR3 is 15 residues long. V trimming: 1 base; J trimming: 4 bases; junction bases outside the gene matches: 2. CDR3 loop: CASSPLAGEYNEQFF. CDR3 in DNA: TGTGCCAGCTCACCACTAGCGGGGGAATACAATGAGCAGTTCTTC.

The chain has TRBV9 and TRBJ2-7, with D possibly being TRBD1 (6 bases). Germline CDR1 SGDLS, CDR2 YYNGEE. V gave up 0 bases and J gave up 5 bases, with 15 bases separating them. This CDR3 is 15 amino acids long. CDR3 in amino acids: CASSVDRDKGHEQYF. The CDR3 DNA is TGTGCCAGCAGCGTAGACCGGGACAAGGGCCACGAGCAGTACTTC.

Details on this clone: One end of the junction fails to match germline, which may point to a read error. The rearrangement links TRBV5-1 to TRBJ2-2, with 8 positions matching TRBD2. Germline CDR1 and CDR2: SGHRS and YFSETQ. The CDR3 covers 15 residues. CDR3 nucleotide sequence: TGCGCCAGCAGCTTGATGGCGGGAGGCACCGGGGAGCTGCTTTTT. This encodes CASSLMAGGTGELLF.

The chain couples TRBV6-6 to TRBJ2-5; D unclear. The germline V and J ends were trimmed by 6 bases and 0 bases, with 8 bases remaining between them. CDR1 is MNHNY, CDR2 SVGAGI, per germline (reference sequence). The CDR3 sequence is 13 residues long. CDR3 residues: CASSSNYQETQYF. DNA of the CDR3: TGTGCCAGCAGCTCCAATTACCAAGAGACCCAGTACTTC.

The rearrangement uses TRBV18 and TRBJ1-4; unclear D gene. Germline lookup yields CDR1 KGHSH and CDR2 LQKENI. V dropped 3 bases and J dropped 8 bases, with 19 bases sitting between them. The CDR3 runs to 16 residues. The DNA for the CDR3 is TGTGCCAGCTCACCTCCACGTCCGGGAGGCAACGAAAAACTGTTTTTT. This gives the protein CASSPPRPGGNEKLFF.